What follows are 15 T cell receptor beta chains derived from one specimen sequenced in a study of cytomegalovirus exposure and HLA in healthy donors (dated by TCRdb to 2016 to 2017). Libraries were prepared through the immunoSEQ multiplex PCR assay. For the multiplex PCR, a mixture combining 60 forward primers for TCR Vbeta segments and 13 reverse primers for TCR Jbeta segments was used. The clones in this table, taken by TCRdb from immuneACCESS, are in-frame only. Not every clone is retained; where verified, under half of the shortfall comes from an unresolved V gene, and the cause of the rest is unknown. This sample comprises roughly 140,000 clones, 64% of them detected only once. Roughly 3.1% of the sample belongs to the ten largest clones. The sequencing input was PBMCs. Receptor source: a woman under 40 in good health and CMV-seropositive.

A few counts support this clone. The V call is TRBV28, the J call TRBJ1-2, with TRBD1 matching 7 bases. This CDR3 comprises 14 residues. Trimming at V came to 5 bases and at J to 4 bases, leaving 7 bases not matched to a gene. The V gene's germline CDR1 is MDHEN and CDR2 SYDVKM. The CDR3 region is CASSRPGTAYGYTF. CDR3 bases: TGTGCCAGCAGTCGTCCCGGGACAGCCTATGGCTACACCTTC.

This clone was observed a handful of times. V and J are TRBV29-1 and TRBJ1-1; tentatively, D is TRBD1 (6 bases). Trimming cost V 7 bases and J 0 bases, with 9 bases left between them. The CDR3 loop spans 12 amino acids. Germline loops: CDR1 SQVTM, CDR2 ANQGSEA. The CDR3 region is CSGGQLNTEAFF. The CDR3 DNA follows: TGCAGCGGCGGACAGCTGAACACTGAAGCTTTCTTT.

This sequence joins TRBV2 and TRBJ1-2; a weak D match, TRBD1 (5 bases). CDR1 and CDR2 (germline): SNHLY, FYNNEI. This CDR3 region has 15 residues. The ends were cut back, 2 bases at V and 3 bases at J, with 13 bases in the middle. The CDR3 nucleotides read TGTGCCAGCAGTGAACGGGCAGGGAATGACTATGGCTACACCTTC. It is translated as CASSERAGNDYGYTF.

In its sample, this clone was seen a few times. The chain has TRBV4-1 and TRBJ2-7, with D perhaps matching TRBD2 (6 bases). The CDR3 runs 16 residues. CDR1 is MGHRA, CDR2 YSYEKL, per germline. Trimming shortened V by 1 base and J by 2 bases, and 15 bases separated the two germline ends. CDR3 in amino acids: CASSQVSGTRTYEQYF. The DNA of the CDR3 is TGCGCCAGCAGCCAAGTTTCCGGGACTCGAACCTACGAGCAGTACTTC.

This rearrangement joins TRBV28 to TRBJ1-5; 10 nucleotides line up with TRBD1. The CDR3 loop spans 14 amino acids. The junction had 5 bases not matched to a gene; V was cut back by 6 bases and J by 6 bases. Germline lookup yields CDR1 MDHEN and CDR2 SYDVKM. CDR3 nucleotide sequence: TGTGCCAGCAGAATTGGACAGGGGGGTCAGCCCCAGCATTTT. Its protein is CASRIGQGGQPQHF.

Only a few counts were recorded for this clone. The V and J genes are TRBV5-1 and TRBJ2-5, with TRBD2 identical over 8 bases. V lost 0 bases to trimming and J lost 7 bases; unmatched junction nucleotides: 8. From germline, CDR1 is SGHRS and CDR2 YFSETQ. The CDR3 spans 15 residues. CDR3 nucleotides: TGCGCCAGCAGCTTGGGAACTAGCGGTCTTGGGACCCAGTACTTC. Translating it yields CASSLGTSGLGTQYF. The full variable domain, rest sourced from reference TRBV5-1 and TRBJ2-5, is KAGVTQTPRYLIKTRGQQVTLSCSPISGHRSVSWYQQTPGQGLQFLFEYFSETQRNKGNFPGRFSGRQFSNSRSEMNVSTLELGDSALYLCASSLGTSGLGTQYFGPGTRLLVL.

The rearrangement uses TRBV6-1 and TRBJ1-5; the D is unclear. Per germline, CDR1 MNHNS and CDR2 SASEGT. V was cut by 2 bases and J by 11 bases, with 22 bases left in between. The CDR3 sequence is 16 residues long. In DNA form, the CDR3 reads TGTGCCAGCAGTGAAAGTTTACCCGTCAGTGGGAGGACCCAGCATTTT. Translating it yields CASSESLPVSGRTQHF.

The chain combines TRBV7-2 with TRBJ2-7; weak D call: TRBD1 (6 bases). Germline V gives CDR1 SGHTA, CDR2 FQGNSA. This CDR3 is 14 amino acids long. The germline V and J ends were trimmed by 2 bases and 2 bases, with 10 bases remaining between them. The CDR3: CASSLNTGPYEQYF. DNA for the CDR3: TGTGCCAGCAGCTTAAACACAGGGCCCTACGAGCAGTACTTC.

This chain uses TRBV27 with TRBJ1-5; perhaps TRBD1 as D (5 bases). The CDR3 covers 14 residues. V lost 6 bases and J 5 bases, leaving 14 bases between the germline ends. From germline, CDR1 is MNHEY and CDR2 SMNVEV (reference sequence). CDR3 coding DNA: TGTGCCAGCAGATCAGGGATTCTTCATCAGCCCCAGCATTTT. As protein: CASRSGILHQPQHF.

V and J are TRBV30 and TRBJ2-7, with D tentatively TRBD2 (5 bases). V was clipped by 3 bases and J by 3 bases, with 12 bases between them. This CDR3 has 13 residues. Germline-derived CDR1 and CDR2 are GTSNPN and SVGIG (reference sequence). The CDR3 spells CAWRLGLVYEQYF. The CDR3 DNA is TGTGCCTGGAGACTAGGGCTCGTCTACGAGCAGTACTTC.

This clone is a singleton in its sample. The chain carries TRBV6-5 and TRBJ1-4; D gene unclear. Looked up from germline, CDR1 is MNHEY and CDR2 is SVGAGI. This CDR3 contains 15 residues. V was shortened by 6 bases and J by 10 bases, with 21 bases between the two germline ends. The CDR3: CASSPRSGWKAKLFF. CDR3 coding DNA: TGTGCCAGCAGCCCCCGTTCGGGGTGGAAGGCAAAACTGTTTTTT.

V gene TRBV7-2 combines with J gene TRBJ2-3; 10 nucleotides match TRBD2. The CDR3 sequence is 16 residues long. Germline values: CDR1 SGHTA, CDR2 FQGNSA. The V and J ends lost 5 bases and 2 bases, in that order; junction bases with no gene match: 7. CDR3 loop: CASSPLLAGYTDTQYF. The CDR3 bases are TGTGCCAGCAGCCCACTACTAGCGGGATACACAGATACGCAGTATTTT.

This chain links TRBV30 with TRBJ2-2; the D gene is possibly TRBD2 (7 bases). The length of the CDR3 is 15 residues. The germline V and J ends were trimmed by 0 bases and 4 bases, with 12 bases remaining between them. CDR1 and CDR2 (germline): GTSNPN, SVGIG (reference sequence). In DNA, the CDR3 is TGTGCCTGGAGTGTAGGGGGGGCGGGCACCGGGGAGCTGTTTTTT. Translated, it gives CAWSVGGAGTGELFF.

V and J are TRBV7-9 and TRBJ2-1; 8 nucleotides align to TRBD2. From germline, CDR1 is SEHNR and CDR2 FQNEAQ (reference sequence). With V trimmed by 5 bases and J by 0 bases, 3 bases remained unmatched. The CDR3 length is 15 residues. The CDR3: CASSAAGGSYNEQFF. The CDR3 DNA is TGTGCCAGCAGCGCTGCGGGGGGCTCCTACAATGAGCAGTTCTTC.

In its sample, this clone was seen once. V usage is TRBV7-8 and J usage is TRBJ2-7; 9 nucleotides agree with TRBD2. CDR1 and CDR2 from the germline V gene are SGHVS and FQNEAQ. Losses at the gene ends were 5 bases for V and 3 bases for J; bases not matched to a gene: 5. This CDR3 has 14 residues. The CDR3 here is CASSHSGSIYEQYF. The DNA of the CDR3 is TGTGCCAGCAGCCATAGCGGGAGCATCTACGAGCAGTACTTC.